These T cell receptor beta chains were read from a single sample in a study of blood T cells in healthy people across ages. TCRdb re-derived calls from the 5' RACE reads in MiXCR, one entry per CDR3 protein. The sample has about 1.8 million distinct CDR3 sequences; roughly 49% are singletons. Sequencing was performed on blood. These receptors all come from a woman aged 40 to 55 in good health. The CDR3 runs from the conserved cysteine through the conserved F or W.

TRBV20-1	CSAGIQLEQYF
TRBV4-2	CASSQDQASGGARETQYF
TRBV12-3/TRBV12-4	CASTARTSGTYNEQFF
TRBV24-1	CATSDPDSYNEQFF
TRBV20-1	CSARDHGLIEQFF
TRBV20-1	CSARDPQGGGYTF
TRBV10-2	CASQAASNQPQHF
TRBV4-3	CASSRQIAGGPDTQYF
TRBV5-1	CASSLAANPDGQEIQYF
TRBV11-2	CASSLDIADTRYF